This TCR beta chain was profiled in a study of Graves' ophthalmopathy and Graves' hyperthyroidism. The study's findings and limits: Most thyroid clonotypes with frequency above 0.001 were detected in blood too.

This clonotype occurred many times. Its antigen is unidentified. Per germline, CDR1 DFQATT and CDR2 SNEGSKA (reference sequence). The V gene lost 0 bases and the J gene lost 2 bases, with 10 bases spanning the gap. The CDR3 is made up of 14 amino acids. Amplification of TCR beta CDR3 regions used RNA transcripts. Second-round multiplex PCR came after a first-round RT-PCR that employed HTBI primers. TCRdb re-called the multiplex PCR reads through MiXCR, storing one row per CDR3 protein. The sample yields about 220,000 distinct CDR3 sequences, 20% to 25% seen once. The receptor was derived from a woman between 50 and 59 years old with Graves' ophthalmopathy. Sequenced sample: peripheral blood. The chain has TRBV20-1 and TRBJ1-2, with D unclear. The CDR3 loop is CSARDWAENYGYTF. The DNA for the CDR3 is TGCAGTGCTAGAGATTGGGCAGAGAACTATGGCTACACCTTC.